The sequence of this T cell receptor (beta chain) was determined in a study of shared clonotypes between healthy human individuals. For genomic DNA, unsorted samples relied on approximately 100 million PBMCs. Libraries were prepared by immunoSEQ multiplex PCR; TCRdb keeps only in-frame clonotypes and omits some of them. This table holds hundreds of thousands of clones, 60% to 80% found once. From germline, CDR1 is SGHRS and CDR2 YFSETQ. V was cut by 0 bases and J by 5 bases, with 24 bases left in between. There are 18 residues in the CDR3. This sequence was found in a woman in her thirties or forties in good health. Some clones in this sample may be carry-over from other donors' samples. The chain carries TRBV5-1 and TRBJ2-7; tentatively, D is TRBD2 (5 bases). The sequencing sample was made of PBMCs. This CDR3 is CASSLVVIGEWRRDEQYF. DNA of the CDR3: TGCGCCAGCAGCTTGGTGGTGATTGGGGAGTGGCGCCGGGACGAGCAGTACTTC.